These T cell receptor beta chains were read from a single sample in a study of molecular identifiers for immune sequencing clone quantification. TCRdb analysed the PCR reads with MiXCR anew, one entry per CDR3 protein. The sample records 68,000 or so distinct CDR3 sequences, roughly 17% being singletons. Material: naive CD8+ T cells from blood, with Jurkat cell RNA spiked in. These receptors all stem from a human donor in good health. Some libraries in this study had Jurkat cell RNA spiked in. Both conserved end residues are part of each CDR3. A D gene is named only where the DNA matches it firmly. Expanded clones get a size class; other rows say once, few or many, or leave the size out.

D	V	J	length	size	CDR3	DNA
-	TRBV14	TRBJ2-7	14	many	CASSQAIPTYEQYF	TGTGCCAGCAGCCAAGCCATACCCACGTACGAGCAGTACTTC
-	TRBV24-1	TRBJ1-5	14	many	CATSEQGNYQPQHF	TGTGCCACCAGTGAGCAGGGGAATTATCAGCCCCAGCATTTT
TRBD1	TRBV18	TRBJ1-4	20	many	CASSPTTGDGGNLFSEKLFF	TGTGCCAGCTCACCAACAACAGGGGACGGCGGAAACCTTTTCTCTGAAAAACTGTTTTTT
-	TRBV29-1	TRBJ2-6	16	many	CSAQARGADGANVLTF	TGCAGCGCCCAGGCTAGGGGGGCCGATGGGGCCAACGTCCTGACTTTC
-	TRBV29-1	TRBJ2-1	12	-	CSVEDPGNEQFF	TGCAGCGTTGAAGATCCTGGCAATGAGCAGTTCTTC
-	TRBV7-9	TRBJ1-5	17	many	CASSRGAGRYGNQPQHF	TGTGCCAGCAGCCGGGGGGCAGGGAGGTACGGCAATCAGCCCCAGCATTTT
-	TRBV14	TRBJ1-2	13	many	CASSQEVFYGYTF	TGTGCCAGCAGCCAGGAAGTGTTCTATGGCTACACCTTC
-	TRBV27	TRBJ2-7	14	many	CASSLVLNSREQYF	TGTGCCAGCAGTTTGGTACTGAATTCACGGGAGCAGTACTTC
-	TRBV30	TRBJ2-5	13	many	CAWRPGQQETQYF	TGTGCCTGGAGGCCCGGACAGCAAGAGACCCAGTACTTC
-	TRBV9	TRBJ2-7	14	many	CASNPGLSSYEQYF	TGTGCCAGCAACCCGGGATTAAGCTCCTACGAGCAGTACTTC
TRBD2	TRBV27	TRBJ2-5	16	few	CASSSQGLAGGGDQYF	TGTGCCAGCAGCTCCCAGGGACTAGCGGGAGGGGGTGACCAGTACTTC
TRBD2	TRBV4-2	TRBJ2-1	16	many	CASSQLGEGADNEQFF	TGTGCCAGCAGCCAACTAGGGGAGGGTGCTGACAATGAGCAGTTCTTC
-	TRBV7-9	TRBJ2-5	16	many	CASSSPPPDRQETQYF	TGTGCCAGCAGCTCTCCCCCTCCTGACCGCCAAGAGACCCAGTACTTC
TRBD1	TRBV19	TRBJ2-3	15	many	CASSPGTASTDTQYF	TGTGCCAGTAGCCCCGGGACAGCTAGCACAGATACGCAGTATTTT
-	TRBV7-9	TRBJ1-2	12	-	CASSGQTHGYTF	TGTGCCAGCAGCGGACAGACGCATGGCTACACCTTC
TRBD1	TRBV10-3	TRBJ2-6	18	many	CAISALGTVNSGANVLTF	TGTGCCATCAGTGCGCTCGGGACAGTGAACTCTGGGGCCAACGTCCTGACTTTC
-	TRBV5-1	TRBJ2-3	17	many	CASSSYGRWEGTDTQYF	TGCGCCAGCAGCTCCTATGGTAGATGGGAGGGCACAGATACGCAGTATTTT
-	TRBV6-2/TRBV6-3	TRBJ2-3	16	many	CASSYVWAGAQDTQYF	TGTGCCAGCAGTTACGTGTGGGCGGGGGCCCAGGATACGCAGTATTTT
-	TRBV14	TRBJ2-5	13	-	CASSPPNSEAQYF	TGTGCCAGCAGCCCGCCGAATTCAGAGGCCCAGTACTTC
TRBD1	TRBV10-3	TRBJ2-7	13	many	CAIGTGSSYEQYF	TGTGCCATTGGGACAGGGAGCTCCTACGAGCAGTACTTC
-	TRBV13	TRBJ1-1	15	many	CASSPSEGGYTEAFF	TGTGCCAGCAGCCCCTCGGAGGGGGGCTACACTGAAGCTTTCTTT
-	TRBV5-4	TRBJ2-7	15	many	CASSLIAAPRYEQYF	TGTGCCAGCAGCCTGATAGCGGCGCCTAGGTACGAGCAGTACTTC
-	TRBV6-1	TRBJ2-1	12	few	CATEGNYNGQFF	TGTGCCACCGAAGGTAACTACAATGGGCAGTTCTTC
TRBD2	TRBV20-1	TRBJ2-7	18	-	CSARRGLAGDLKDYEQYF	TGCAGTGCCAGACGGGGACTAGCGGGAGACCTAAAAGACTACGAGCAGTACTTC
-	TRBV4-1	TRBJ1-5	15	many	CASSSRPGSNQPQHF	TGCGCCAGCAGCTCCCGGCCTGGGAGCAATCAGCCCCAGCATTTT
-	TRBV19	TRBJ2-7	15	-	CASSWVLLPEYEQYF	TGTGCCAGTAGCTGGGTACTTCTTCCCGAATACGAGCAGTACTTC
-	TRBV23-1	TRBJ2-1	21	many	CASSLADSGKRLLGSYNEQFF	TGCGCCAGCAGCCTGGCTGATAGCGGAAAAAGGTTGTTGGGCTCCTACAATGAGCAGTTCTTC
-	TRBV14	TRBJ2-7	17	many	CASSQDRGPGLHYEQYF	TGTGCCAGCAGCCAAGATCGGGGGCCGGGACTCCACTACGAGCAGTACTTC
-	TRBV5-1	TRBJ2-1	12	-	CASSFAYNEQFF	TGCGCCAGCAGCTTTGCCTACAATGAGCAGTTCTTC
-	TRBV30	TRBJ1-1	16	once	CAWRGPPGRMNTGALF	TGTGCCTGGAGGGGACCGCCCGGTAGAATGAACACTGGAGCTCTCTTT
TRBD1	TRBV18	TRBJ1-4	15	many	CASSPRDSDNEKLFF	TGTGCCAGCTCACCCCGGGACAGCGATAATGAAAAACTGTTTTTT
TRBD2	TRBV12-3/TRBV12-4	TRBJ2-3	14	many	CASTTGEGRDTQYF	TGTGCCAGCACCACCGGGGAGGGCAGGGATACGCAGTATTTT
TRBD1	TRBV19	TRBJ1-5	13	many	CASGQGAIQPQHF	TGTGCCAGTGGTCAGGGGGCAATTCAGCCCCAGCATTTT
TRBD1	TRBV4-1	TRBJ1-6	16	many	CASSQLIGTGGIPLHF	TGCGCCAGCAGCCAACTAATTGGGACAGGCGGCATACCCCTCCACTTT
TRBD2	TRBV4-2	TRBJ2-7	16	few	CASSPRGLAATYEQYF	TGTGCCAGCAGCCCACGCGGACTAGCGGCCACCTACGAGCAGTACTTC
-	TRBV14	TRBJ2-7	15	many	CASSPYRGAAHEQYF	TGTGCCAGCAGCCCCTACCGGGGCGCGGCCCACGAGCAGTACTTC
TRBD2	TRBV28	TRBJ2-1	16	-	CASSWLAGSLPNEQFF	TGTGCCAGCAGTTGGCTAGCGGGCTCACTTCCTAATGAGCAGTTCTTC
-	TRBV29-1	TRBJ2-1	13	-	CSVPAGSYNEQFF	TGCAGCGTACCGGCAGGCTCCTACAATGAGCAGTTCTTC
TRBD1	TRBV11-2	TRBJ1-6	15	-	CASSLDRGLGSPLHF	TGTGCCAGCAGCTTAGATAGGGGGCTAGGGTCACCCCTCCACTTT
-	TRBV6-5	TRBJ2-5	16	many	CASSYSTGGEQETQYF	TGTGCCAGCAGTTACTCGACTGGCGGCGAGCAAGAGACCCAGTACTTC
-	TRBV12-3/TRBV12-4	TRBJ2-3	13	many	CASSRTATDTQYF	TGTGCCAGCAGTCGTACAGCCACAGATACGCAGTATTTT
-	TRBV6-1	TRBJ2-2	15	many	CAGTGRATNTGELFF	TGTGCCGGTACAGGGCGGGCTACGAACACCGGGGAGCTGTTTTTT
TRBD2	TRBV6-2/TRBV6-3	TRBJ2-7	17	-	CASSSVQGEGSFYEQYF	TGTGCCAGCAGCTCAGTACAAGGGGAGGGGTCCTTCTACGAGCAGTACTTC